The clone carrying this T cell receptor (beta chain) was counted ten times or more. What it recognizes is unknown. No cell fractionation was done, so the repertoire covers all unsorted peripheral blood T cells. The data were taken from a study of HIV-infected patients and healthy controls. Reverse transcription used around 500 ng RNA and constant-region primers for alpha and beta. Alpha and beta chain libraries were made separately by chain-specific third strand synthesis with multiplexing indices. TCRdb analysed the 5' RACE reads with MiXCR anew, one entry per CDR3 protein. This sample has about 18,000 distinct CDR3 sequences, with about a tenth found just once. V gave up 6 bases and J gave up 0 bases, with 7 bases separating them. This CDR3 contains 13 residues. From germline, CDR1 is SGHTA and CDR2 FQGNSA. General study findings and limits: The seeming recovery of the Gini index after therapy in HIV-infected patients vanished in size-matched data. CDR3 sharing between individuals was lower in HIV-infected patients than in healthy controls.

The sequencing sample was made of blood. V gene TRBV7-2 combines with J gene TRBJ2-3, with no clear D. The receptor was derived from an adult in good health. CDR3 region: CASRFSSTDTQYF. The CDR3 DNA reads TGTGCCAGCAGGTTTTCTAGCACAGATACGCAGTATTTT.